This entry lists 10 T cell receptor beta chains sequenced from one sample in a study of CXCR4 blockade with PD-1 therapy in pancreatic cancer. The protocol was immunoSEQ multiplex PCR, while the TCRdb copy is restricted to in-frame clones and leaves out a portion. The sample carries about 2,400 clones, 40% to 45% recorded once. The sample comprised tumor tissue. Every receptor here comes from a human donor with pancreatic ductal adenocarcinoma.

This clone was observed a handful of times. This chain connects TRBV6-8 to TRBJ1-4, with D perhaps TRBD1 (6 bases). V lost 7 bases and J 5 bases, leaving 23 bases between the germline ends. The germline V gene encodes CDR1 MNHGY and CDR2 SAAAGT. CDR3 length: 17 residues. The CDR3 is CASNPDRFGSLNEKLFF. CDR3 bases: TGTGCCAGCAACCCAGACAGGTTCGGTAGTTTGAATGAAAAACTGTTTTTT.

The chain carries TRBV19 and TRBJ2-7, with D unresolved. The germline gives CDR1 LNHDA, CDR2 SQIVND (reference sequence). The CDR3 is made up of 13 amino acids. The germline V and J ends were trimmed by 2 bases and 4 bases, with 9 bases remaining between them. CDR3 in amino acids: CASSIKNGYEQYV. DNA for the CDR3: TGTGCCAGTAGTATAAAGAACGGGTACGAGCAGTACGTC.

The rearrangement uses TRBV18 and TRBJ2-5; D may correspond to TRBD1 or TRBD2 (5 bases each). Trimming pared 1 base from V and 0 bases from J, leaving 9 bases between. Germline-derived CDR1 and CDR2 are KGHSH and LQKENI. This CDR3 contains 15 residues. CDR3 loop: CASSPLRGHQETQYF. CDR3 DNA: TGTGCCAGCTCACCACTTCGGGGACACCAAGAGACCCAGTACTTC. Drawing the rest from reference TRBV18 and TRBJ2-5, the complete variable domain is NAGVMQNPRHLVRRRGQEARLRCSPMKGHSHVYWYRQLPEEGLKFMVYLQKENIIDESGMPKERFSAEFPKEGPSILRIQQVVRGDSAAYFCASSPLRGHQETQYFGPGTRLLVL.

The chain links TRBV30 to TRBJ2-7, with D possibly TRBD1 on 6 matching bases. The ends were cut back, 5 bases at V and 9 bases at J, with 14 bases in the middle. The germline V gene has CDR1 GTSNPN and CDR2 SVGIG (reference sequence). The CDR3 loop spans 11 amino acids. The CDR3 sequence is CAWELGARQYF. Written as DNA, the CDR3 is TGTGCCTGGGAGTTGGGGGCCAGGCAGTACTTC.

This clone appeared a few times. The V call is TRBV6-8, the J call TRBJ1-1, with 8 nucleotides matching TRBD1. This CDR3 region has 14 residues. The germline V gene encodes CDR1 MNHGY and CDR2 SAAAGT. With V trimmed by 2 bases and J by 2 bases, 1 base remained unmatched. CDR3 sequence (DNA): TGTGCCAGCAGTTACCAGGGGGCAAACACTGAAGCTTTCTTT. It specifies CASSYQGANTEAFF.

This clone is medium-sized (0.01 to 0.1%) within its sample. The CDR3 DNA reads as TGTGCCAGCAGCGAAGGTCGAGGGCAGCCCCAGCATTTT. Translation: CASSEGRGQPQHF. The gene calls are TRBV6-4 and TRBJ1-5, with D unclear. The germline V gene has CDR1 MRHNA and CDR2 SNTAGT. This CDR3 spans 13 amino acids. Trimming removed 6 bases from V and 7 bases from J, with 13 bases in between.

A few counts support this clone. The CDR3 loop is CASSNKKETQYF. The CDR3 nucleotides are TGTGCCAGCAGCAACAAAAAGGAGACCCAGTACTTC. The rearrangement links TRBV28 to TRBJ2-5; D is ambiguous. The CDR3 spans 12 residues. The ends were cut back, 6 bases at V and 5 bases at J, with 10 bases in the middle. Germline V gene lookup returns CDR1 MDHEN and CDR2 SYDVKM.

V and J are TRBV6-8 and TRBJ1-3; D remains unclear. Looked up from germline, CDR1 is MNHGY and CDR2 is SAAAGT. This CDR3 comprises 13 residues. Trimming pared 7 bases from V and 1 base from J, leaving 8 bases between. CDR3 bases: TGTGCCAGCATGGGAGGATCTGGAAACACCATATATTTT. As protein: CASMGGSGNTIYF.

The rearrangement uses TRBV10-2 and TRBJ2-3; D ambiguous. V was clipped by 4 bases and J by 1 base, with 12 bases between them. The CDR3 is 15 amino acids. Germline V lookup: CDR1 WSHSY, CDR2 SAAADI. The CDR3 nucleotides read TGCGCCAGCAGTGCCGTAGGTAGTGGCACAGATACGCAGTATTTT. It translates to CASSAVGSGTDTQYF.

J is TRBJ2-1 and V is TRBV6-8; D is unclear. Trimming stripped 0 bases from V and 0 bases from J, with 3 bases between. Germline loops: CDR1 MNHGY, CDR2 SAAAGT. The CDR3 is 14 residues long. In DNA form, the CDR3 reads TGTGCCAGCAGTTACTCGAGCTCCTACAATGAGCAGTTCTTC. Translation gives CASSYSSSYNEQFF.